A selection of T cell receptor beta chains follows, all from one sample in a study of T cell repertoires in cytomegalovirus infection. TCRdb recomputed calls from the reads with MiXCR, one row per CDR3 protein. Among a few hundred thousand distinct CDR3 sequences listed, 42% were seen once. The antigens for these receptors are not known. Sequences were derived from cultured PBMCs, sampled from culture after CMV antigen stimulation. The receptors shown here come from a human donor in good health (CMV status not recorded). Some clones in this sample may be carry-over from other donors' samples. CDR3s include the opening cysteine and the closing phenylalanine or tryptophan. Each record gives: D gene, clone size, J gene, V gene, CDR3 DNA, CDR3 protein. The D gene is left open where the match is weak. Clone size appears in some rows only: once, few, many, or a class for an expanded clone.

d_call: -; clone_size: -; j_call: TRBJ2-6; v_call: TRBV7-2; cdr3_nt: TGTGCCAGCAGCTTAGGGCCTAGTGCTGGGGCCAACGTCCTGACTTTC; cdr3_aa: CASSLGPSAGANVLTF
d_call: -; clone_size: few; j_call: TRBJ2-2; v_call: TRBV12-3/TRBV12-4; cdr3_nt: TGTGCCAGCAGTTTCAGGGGGGACACCGGGGAGCTGTTTTTT; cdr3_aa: CASSFRGDTGELFF
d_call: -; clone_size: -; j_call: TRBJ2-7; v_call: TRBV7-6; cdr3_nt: TGTGCCCTCCCACGGGGCGGCATGCAGTACTTC; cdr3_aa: CALPRGGMQYF
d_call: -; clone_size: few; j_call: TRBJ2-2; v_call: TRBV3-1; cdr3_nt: TGTGCCAGCAGCCCGACTGGGACCGGGGAGCTGTTTTTT; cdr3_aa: CASSPTGTGELFF
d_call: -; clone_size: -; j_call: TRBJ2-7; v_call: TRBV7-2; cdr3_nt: TGTGCCAGCAGCCCGGGACGGCCCTCCTACGAGCAGTACTTC; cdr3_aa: CASSPGRPSYEQYF
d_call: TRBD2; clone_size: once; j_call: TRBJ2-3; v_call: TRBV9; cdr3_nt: TGTGCCAGCAGCGTAGCCTTGGGACTAGCGGGGGTCACAGATACGCAGTATTTT; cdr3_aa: CASSVALGLAGVTDTQYF
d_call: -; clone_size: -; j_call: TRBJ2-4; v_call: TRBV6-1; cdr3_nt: TGTACCAGCAGTGAAGCGGTTTGGACACCTCTTGGCAAAAACATTCAGTACTTC; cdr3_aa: CTSSEAVWTPLGKNIQYF
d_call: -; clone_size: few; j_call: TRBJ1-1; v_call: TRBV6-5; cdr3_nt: TGTGCCAGCACCCACCAGGGATATAAAGGCACTGAAGCTTTCTTT; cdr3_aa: CASTHQGYKGTEAFF
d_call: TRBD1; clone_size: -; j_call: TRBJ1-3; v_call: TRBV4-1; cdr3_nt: TGCGCCAGCAGCCAACCAGGGGGCAGGGACACCATATATTTT; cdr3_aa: CASSQPGGRDTIYF
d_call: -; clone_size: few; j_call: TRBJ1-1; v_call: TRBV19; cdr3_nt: TGTGCCAGTAGTTATCTGGGGGAAATGAACACTGAAGCTTTCTTT; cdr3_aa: CASSYLGEMNTEAFF
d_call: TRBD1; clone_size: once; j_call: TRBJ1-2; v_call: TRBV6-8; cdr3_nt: TGTGCCAGCACTCGCAGGGGGGATGGCTACACCTTC; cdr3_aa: CASTRRGDGYTF
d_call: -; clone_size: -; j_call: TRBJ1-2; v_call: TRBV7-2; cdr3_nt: TGTGCCAGCAGCTCTAGTGGGAACTATGGCTACACCTTC; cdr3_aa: CASSSSGNYGYTF
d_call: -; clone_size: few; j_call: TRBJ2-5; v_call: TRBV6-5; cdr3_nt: TGTGCCAGCGCCTCTGGAGGAGGGACCCAAGAGACCCAGTACTTC; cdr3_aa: CASASGGGTQETQYF
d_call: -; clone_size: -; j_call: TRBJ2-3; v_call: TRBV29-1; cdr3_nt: TGCAGCGTTGAAGATCAGGCGGGGGCCCTCACAGATACGCAGTATTTT; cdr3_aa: CSVEDQAGALTDTQYF
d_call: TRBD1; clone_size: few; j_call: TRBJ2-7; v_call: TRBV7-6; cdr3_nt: TGTGCCAGCAGCTTACCTTCCCGGGACAGGGACTACGAGCAGTACTTC; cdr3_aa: CASSLPSRDRDYEQYF
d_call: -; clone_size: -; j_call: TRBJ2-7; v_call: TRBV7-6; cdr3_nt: TGTGCCAGCAGCGAGACAGGCCCTACTCTGGACGAGCAGTACTTC; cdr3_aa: CASSETGPTLDEQYF
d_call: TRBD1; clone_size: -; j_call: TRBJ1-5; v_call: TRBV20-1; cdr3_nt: TGCAGTGCACTTCCGGGACAGGGGTATAGCAATCAGCCCCAGCATTTT; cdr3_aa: CSALPGQGYSNQPQHF
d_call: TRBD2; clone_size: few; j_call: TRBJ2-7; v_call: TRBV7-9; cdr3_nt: TGTGCCAGCGGGATCATTACAGCGGGAGCCTCGACCGAGCAGTACTTC; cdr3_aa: CASGIITAGASTEQYF
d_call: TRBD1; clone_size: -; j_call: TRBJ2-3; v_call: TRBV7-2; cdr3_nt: TGTGCCAGCAGCCAGAGATCCAGACAGGGCGGCACAGATACGCAGTATTTT; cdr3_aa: CASSQRSRQGGTDTQYF
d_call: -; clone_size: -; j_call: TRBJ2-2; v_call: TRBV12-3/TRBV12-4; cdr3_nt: TGTGCCAGCATACGGGACAGCGGGGGATACACCGGGGAGCTGTTTTTT; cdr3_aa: CASIRDSGGYTGELFF
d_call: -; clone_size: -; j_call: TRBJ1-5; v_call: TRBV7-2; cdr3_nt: TGTGCCAGCAGCTTATTCCGGGGGGCCCTTAGCAATCAGCCCCAGCATTTT; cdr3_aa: CASSLFRGALSNQPQHF
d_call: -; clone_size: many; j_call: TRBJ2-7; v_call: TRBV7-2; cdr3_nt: TGTGCCAGCAGCTTAGCCACAGCCCGGGGATCCTACGAGCAGTACTTC; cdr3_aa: CASSLATARGSYEQYF
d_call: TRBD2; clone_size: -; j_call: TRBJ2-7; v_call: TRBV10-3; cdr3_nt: TGTGCCATCAGTGAGTCTAGCGGGGAGCCCTACGAGCAGTACTTC; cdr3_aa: CAISESSGEPYEQYF
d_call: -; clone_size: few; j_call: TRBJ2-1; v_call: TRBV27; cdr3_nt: TGTGCCAGCAGCCTTACTGGGGTAAGGGAGCAGTTCTTC; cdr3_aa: CASSLTGVREQFF
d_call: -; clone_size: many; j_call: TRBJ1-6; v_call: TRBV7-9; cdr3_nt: TGTGCCAGCAGCCTGGGGAGGAATTCACCCCTCCACTTT; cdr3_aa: CASSLGRNSPLHF
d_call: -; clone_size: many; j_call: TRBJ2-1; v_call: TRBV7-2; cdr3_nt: TGTGCCAGCAGCCCCTCACCTGGGACCTACAATGAGCAGTTCTTC; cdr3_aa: CASSPSPGTYNEQFF
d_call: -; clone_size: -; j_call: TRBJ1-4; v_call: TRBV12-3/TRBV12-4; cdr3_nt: TGTGCCAGCAGTCCCCCGGGCCCAACTAATGAAAAACTGTTTTTT; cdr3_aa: CASSPPGPTNEKLFF
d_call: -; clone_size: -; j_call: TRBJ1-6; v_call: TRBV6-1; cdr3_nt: TGTGCCAGCAGTTTCGACAGGAGCAATTCACCCCTCCACTTT; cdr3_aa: CASSFDRSNSPLHF
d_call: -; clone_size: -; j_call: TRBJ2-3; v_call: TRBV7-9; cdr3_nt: TGTGCCAGCAGCTTAGCGCGGGCCAGGGATTGGTATTTT; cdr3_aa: CASSLARARDWYF
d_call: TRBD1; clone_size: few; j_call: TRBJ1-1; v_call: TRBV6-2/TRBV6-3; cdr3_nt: TGTGCCAGCAGTTACCACCCCGGGACAGGGGTTTTTTTTAACACTGAAGCTTTCTTT; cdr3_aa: CASSYHPGTGVFFNTEAFF
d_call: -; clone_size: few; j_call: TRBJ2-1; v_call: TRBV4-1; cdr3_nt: TGCGCCAGCAGCCAAGGGCGGCGTCTGCAGTTCTTC; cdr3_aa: CASSQGRRLQFF
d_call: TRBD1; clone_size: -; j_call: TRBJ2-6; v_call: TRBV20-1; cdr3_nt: TGCAGTGCTGTCCGGGACAGGGGGCTCTCTGGGGCCAACGTCCTGACTTTC; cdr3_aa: CSAVRDRGLSGANVLTF
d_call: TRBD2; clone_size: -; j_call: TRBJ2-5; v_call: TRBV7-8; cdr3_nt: TGTGCCAGCAGCCTCGGGACTAAAGAGACCCAGTACTTC; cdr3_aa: CASSLGTKETQYF
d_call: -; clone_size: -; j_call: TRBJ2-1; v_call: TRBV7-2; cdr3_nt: TGTGCCAGCAGCTTTGTAGGCCAGGGCAATGAGCAGTTCTTC; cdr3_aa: CASSFVGQGNEQFF
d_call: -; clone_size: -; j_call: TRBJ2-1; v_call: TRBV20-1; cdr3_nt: TGCAGTGCTACTAACCCAGGGTCCCCCTACAATGAGCAGTTCTTC; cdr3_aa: CSATNPGSPYNEQFF
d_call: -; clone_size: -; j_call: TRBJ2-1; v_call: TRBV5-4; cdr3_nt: TGTGCCAGCAGCCCACCTGGGCGTGGGGTTACAATGGTGCAGTTCTTC; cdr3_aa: CASSPPGRGVTMVQFF
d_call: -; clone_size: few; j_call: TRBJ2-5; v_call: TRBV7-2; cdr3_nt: TGTGCCAGCAGCTTAGCGCCGGGGCAGGGCCAAGAGACCCAGTACTTC; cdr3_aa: CASSLAPGQGQETQYF
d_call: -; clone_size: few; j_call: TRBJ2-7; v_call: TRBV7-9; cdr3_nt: TGTGCCAGCAGCCTGGTAGGAACCGAGCAGTACTTC; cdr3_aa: CASSLVGTEQYF
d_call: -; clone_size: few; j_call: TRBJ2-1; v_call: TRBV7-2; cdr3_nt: TGTGCCAGCAGCTTAGCTCCGCGGAGCAACAATGAGCAGTTCTTC; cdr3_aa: CASSLAPRSNNEQFF
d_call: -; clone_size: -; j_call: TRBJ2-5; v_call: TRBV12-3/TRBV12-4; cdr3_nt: TGTGCCAGCAGTTTAGGAGGGGTATCGGAGACCCAGTACTTC; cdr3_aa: CASSLGGVSETQYF
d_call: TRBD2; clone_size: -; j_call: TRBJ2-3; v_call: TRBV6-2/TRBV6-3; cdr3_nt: TGTGCCAGCAGGCCGGGACTAGCGGGGGCACACACAGATACGCAGTATTTT; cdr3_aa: CASRPGLAGAHTDTQYF
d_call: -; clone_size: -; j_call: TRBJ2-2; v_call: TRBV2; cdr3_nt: TGTGCCAGCAGTGAACGGCGGAAGTACACCGGGGAGCTGTTTTTT; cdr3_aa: CASSERRKYTGELFF
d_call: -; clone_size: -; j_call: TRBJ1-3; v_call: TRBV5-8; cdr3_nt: TGTGCCAGCAGCTTTTGGTCCGGGGGAAACACCATATATTTT; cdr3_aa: CASSFWSGGNTIYF
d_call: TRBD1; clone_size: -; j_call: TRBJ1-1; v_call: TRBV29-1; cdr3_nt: TGCAGCGTCCAGGGGACAGCGAACACTGAAGCTTTCTTT; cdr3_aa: CSVQGTANTEAFF
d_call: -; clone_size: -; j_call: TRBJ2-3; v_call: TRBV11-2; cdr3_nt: TGTGCCAGCAGCAAAGTCCCGGGACATGGAGCTGCAGATACGCAGTATTTT; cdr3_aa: CASSKVPGHGAADTQYF
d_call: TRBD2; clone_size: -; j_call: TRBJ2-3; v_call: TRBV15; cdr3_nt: TGTGCCACCAGCAGAGAAGGGACTAGCATTCCCACAGATACGCAGTATTTT; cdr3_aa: CATSREGTSIPTDTQYF
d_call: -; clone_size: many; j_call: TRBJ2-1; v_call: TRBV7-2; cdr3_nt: TGTGCCAGCAGCTTAACCGTGGGGGGGGGCCATGAGCAGTTCTTC; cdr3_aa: CASSLTVGGGHEQFF
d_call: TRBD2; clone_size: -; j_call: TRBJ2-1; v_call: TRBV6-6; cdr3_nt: TGTGCCAGCCGCGCTAGCGGGGGGGCCGCGAAGAATGAGCAGTTCTTC; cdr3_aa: CASRASGGAAKNEQFF
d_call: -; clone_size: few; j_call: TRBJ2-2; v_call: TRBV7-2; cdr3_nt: TGTGCCAGCATCCCCCGTGGGGGAGAGAACACCGGGGAGCTGTTTTTT; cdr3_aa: CASIPRGGENTGELFF
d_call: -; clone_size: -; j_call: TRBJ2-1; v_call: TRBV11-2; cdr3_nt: TGTGCCAGCAGCTTAGGCTCTCTCGGGGAGCAGTTCTTC; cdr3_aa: CASSLGSLGEQFF